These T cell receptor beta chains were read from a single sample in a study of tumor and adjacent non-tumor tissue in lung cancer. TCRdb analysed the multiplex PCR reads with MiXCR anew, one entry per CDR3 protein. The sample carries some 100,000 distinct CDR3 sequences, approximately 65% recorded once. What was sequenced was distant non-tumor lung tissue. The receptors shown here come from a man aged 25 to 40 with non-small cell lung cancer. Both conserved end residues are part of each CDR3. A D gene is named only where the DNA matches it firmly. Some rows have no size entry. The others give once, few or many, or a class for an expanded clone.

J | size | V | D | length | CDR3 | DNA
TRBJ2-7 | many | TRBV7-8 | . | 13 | CASSLGPSDVEYF | TGTGCCAGCAGCTTAGGTCCTAGCGACGTGGAGTACTTC
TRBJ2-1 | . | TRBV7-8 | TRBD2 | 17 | CANSLASFVSSGGPGFF | TGTGCCAACAGCTTAGCGAGTTTCGTTAGTTCGGGAGGGCCTGGGTTCTTC
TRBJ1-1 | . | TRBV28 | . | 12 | CARSTGHTEAFF | TGTGCCAGGAGTACAGGGCACACTGAAGCTTTCTTT
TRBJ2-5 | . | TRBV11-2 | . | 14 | CASSLENGLGTQYF | TGTGCCAGCAGCTTAGAAAATGGGCTTGGGACCCAGTACTTC
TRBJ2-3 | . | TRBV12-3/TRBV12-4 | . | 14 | CAGSTTASTDTQFF | TGTGCCGGCAGTACGACAGCGAGCACAGATACGCAGTTTTTT
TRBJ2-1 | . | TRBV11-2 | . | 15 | CASSLFGGSQNEQFF | TGTGCCAGCAGCTTATTTGGGGGTAGTCAGAATGAGCAGTTCTTC
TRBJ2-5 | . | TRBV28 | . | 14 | CASSPPGTQEIQYF | TGTGCCAGCAGTCCTCCGGGGACCCAAGAGATCCAGTACTTC
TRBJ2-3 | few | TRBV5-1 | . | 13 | CASSFHITDTQYF | TGCGCCAGCAGCTTTCATATAACAGATACGCAGTATTTT
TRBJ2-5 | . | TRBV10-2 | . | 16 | CASSEWGSGSLETQYF | TGTGCCAGCAGTGAGTGGGGTAGCGGATCGTTAGAGACTCAGTACTTC
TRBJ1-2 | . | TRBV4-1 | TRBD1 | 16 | CTSSQDPYRGNYGYTF | TGCACCAGCAGCCAAGATCCCTACAGGGGGAACTATGGCTACACCTTC
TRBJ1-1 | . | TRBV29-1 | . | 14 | CSVVGGLLGTEAFF | TGCAGCGTGGTGGGGGGGCTCTTGGGCACTGAAGCTTTCTTT
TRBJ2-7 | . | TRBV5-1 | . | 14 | CASSLVWWEDEQYF | TGCGCCAGCAGCCTCGTCTGGTGGGAGGACGAGCAGTACTTC
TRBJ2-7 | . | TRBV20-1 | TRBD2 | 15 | CRARGTSGRSYEQYF | TGCAGAGCTAGAGGTACTAGCGGGAGGTCCTATGAGCAGTACTTC
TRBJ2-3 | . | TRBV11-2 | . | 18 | CASSLAVPWASVPDTQYF | TGTGCCAGCAGCTTAGCAGTACCTTGGGCTAGCGTTCCAGATACGCAGTATTTT
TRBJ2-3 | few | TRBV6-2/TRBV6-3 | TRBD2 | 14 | CASSWTSGTDMQYF | TGTGCCAGCAGTTGGACTAGCGGTACAGATATGCAGTATTTT
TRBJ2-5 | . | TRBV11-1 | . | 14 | CASSLGSEGETQYF | TGCGCCAGCAGCTTAGGTTCGGAGGGAGAGACCCAGTACTTC
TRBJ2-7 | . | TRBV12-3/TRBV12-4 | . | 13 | CASSFGGYYGEYF | TGTGCCAGCAGTTTCGGCGGGTACTACGGGGAGTACTTC
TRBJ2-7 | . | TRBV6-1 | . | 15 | CACSREERTPYEQYF | TGTGCCTGTAGCCGAGAAGAGAGGACCCCCTACGAGCAGTACTTC
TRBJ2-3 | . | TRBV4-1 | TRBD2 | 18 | CASSQVFRTSGFTDTQYF | TGTGCCAGCAGCCAAGTTTTCAGGACTAGCGGGTTCACAGATACGCAGTATTTT
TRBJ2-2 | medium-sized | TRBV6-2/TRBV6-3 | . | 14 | CASSYTGNTGELFF | TGTGCCAGCAGTTACACGGGGAACACCGGGGAGCTGTTTTTT
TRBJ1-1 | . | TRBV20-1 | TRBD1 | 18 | CSARDFIRQGGVGTEAFF | TGCAGTGCTAGAGATTTTATTCGGCAGGGGGGCGTTGGGACTGAAGCTTTCTTT
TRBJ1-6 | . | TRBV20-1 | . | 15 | CSALDGSSYNSHLHF | TGCAGTGCGCTGGACGGCAGTTCCTATAATTCACACCTCCACTTT
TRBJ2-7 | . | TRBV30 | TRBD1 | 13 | CTWSGTGGGRQYF | TGTACCTGGAGCGGGACAGGGGGCGGTAGGCAGTACTTC
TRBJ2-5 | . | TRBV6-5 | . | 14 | CARSYDGNIETQYF | TGTGCCAGAAGTTATGACGGCAATATAGAGACCCAGTACTTC
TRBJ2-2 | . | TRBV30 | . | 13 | CAWSLTRSGDLFF | TGTGCCTGGAGTTTGACTCGTTCCGGGGACCTGTTTTTT
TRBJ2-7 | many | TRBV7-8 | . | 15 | CASSLQETASYEQYF | TGTGCCAGCAGCCTACAGGAAACCGCCTCCTACGAGCAGTACTTC
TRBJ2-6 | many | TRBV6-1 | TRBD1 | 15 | CASGQGAVGANVLTF | TGTGCCAGCGGACAGGGGGCAGTTGGGGCCAACGTCCTGACTTTC
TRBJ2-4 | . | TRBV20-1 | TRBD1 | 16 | CNAKVQGASAKNIQYF | TGCAATGCTAAAGTTCAGGGGGCGTCAGCCAAAAACATTCAGTACTTC
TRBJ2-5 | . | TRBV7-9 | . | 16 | CASSPVPWASQESQYF | TGTGCCAGCAGCCCAGTTCCTTGGGCCAGTCAAGAGAGCCAGTACTTC
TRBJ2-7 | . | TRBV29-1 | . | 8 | CSVEYGPF | TGCAGCGTCGAATATGGACCTTTC
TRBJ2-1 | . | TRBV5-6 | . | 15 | CASSPRLSFYNEQFF | TGCGCCAGCAGTCCAAGGTTGAGCTTCTACAATGAGCAGTTCTTC
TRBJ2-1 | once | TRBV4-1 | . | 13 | CASIPPVAHEQFF | TGCGCCAGCATCCCGCCGGTAGCACACGAGCAGTTCTTC
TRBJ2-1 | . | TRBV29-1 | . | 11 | CSADREAKQFF | TGCAGCGCCGACAGGGAGGCTAAGCAGTTCTTC
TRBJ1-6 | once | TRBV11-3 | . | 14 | CASSLFGSDSSLHF | TGTGCCAGCAGCTTGTTCGGGTCAGATTCATCCCTCCACTTT
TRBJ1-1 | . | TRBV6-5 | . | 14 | CASLISQANTRAFF | TGTGCCAGCCTAATATCGCAGGCGAACACTAGAGCTTTCTTT
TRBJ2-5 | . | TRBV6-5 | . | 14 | CASRPPGLQETQYF | TGTGCCAGTAGACCCCCGGGCCTCCAAGAGACCCAGTACTTC
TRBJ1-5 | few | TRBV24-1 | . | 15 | CATSGGSTGNQPQHF | TGTGCCACCAGTGGCGGCTCGACCGGCAATCAGCCCCAGCATTTT
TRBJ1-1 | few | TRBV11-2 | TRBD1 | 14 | CTSSLGTGDPEAFF | TGTACCAGCAGCTTGGGTACAGGGGATCCTGAAGCTTTCTTT
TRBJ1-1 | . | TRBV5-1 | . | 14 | CASSSSAMNTEAFF | TGCGCCAGCAGCTCGAGTGCAATGAACACTGAAGCTTTCTTT
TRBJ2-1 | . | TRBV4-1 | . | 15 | CASSQGRRASDEQCF | TGCGCCAGCAGCCAAGGTCGGAGGGCTTCGGATGAGCAGTGCTTC
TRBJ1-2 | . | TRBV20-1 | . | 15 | CSARDRPRSPYGYTF | TGTAGTGCTAGAGATAGGCCCCGGAGCCCCTATGGCTACACCTTC